This record covers a single T cell receptor (beta chain). Its specificity is unknown. Noted time point: pre-treatment sample, taken before nivolumab and TIL therapy. The tumor samples were excised metastases, mostly pleural nodules or supraclavicular lymph nodes. The data were taken from a study of TIL therapy for anti-PD-1-resistant metastatic lung cancer. Overall study: Tumors had a median PD-L1 proportion score of roughly 5.7%. Study results and caveats: Compared with baseline intratumoral T cells, expanded TIL cultures were more clonal and less diverse (roughly 6% vs 31%). The cohort had more treatment-naive, never-smoker and oncogene-addicted patients than typical.

V was trimmed by 6 bases and J by 4 bases, leaving 21 bases between them. The CDR3 consists of 16 residues. Germline V gene sequence: CDR1 MNHNY, CDR2 SVGAGI (reference sequence). The libraries were made with immunoSEQ v3. Survey-level samples got 1.5 million to 2.5 million read pairs; deep-level samples got 5-6 million. TCRdb's copy holds only in-frame clones and misses some; the assay was immunoSEQ multiplex PCR. The data contain 12,000 or so clones, 50% to 75% of them singletons. The specimen was tumor tissue, collected at baseline. The chain employs TRBV6-6 and TRBJ2-5; the D gene is possibly TRBD1 (5 bases). This clonotype was sampled from a person between 30 and 79 years old with non-small cell lung cancer. The CDR3 DNA reads as TGTGCCAGCAGCCAAGACAGTCGCCCCTGGGGAGAGACCCAGTACTTC. Residues: CASSQDSRPWGETQYF.